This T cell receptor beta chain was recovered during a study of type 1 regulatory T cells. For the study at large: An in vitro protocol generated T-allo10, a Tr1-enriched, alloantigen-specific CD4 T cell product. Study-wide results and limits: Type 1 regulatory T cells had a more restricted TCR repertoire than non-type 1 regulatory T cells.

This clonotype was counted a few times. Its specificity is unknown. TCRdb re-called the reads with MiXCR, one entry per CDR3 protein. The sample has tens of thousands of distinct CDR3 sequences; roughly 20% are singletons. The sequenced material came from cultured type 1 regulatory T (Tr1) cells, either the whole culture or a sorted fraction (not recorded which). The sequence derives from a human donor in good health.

CDR3 DNA sequence: TGTGCCACCAGTGAAGACAGGCCCACCGGGGAGCTGTTTTTT. Its translation: CATSEDRPTGELFF. This sequence joins TRBV24-1 and TRBJ2-2; D might be TRBD1 (6 bases). V was pared by 4 bases and J by 4 bases, with 9 bases between. This CDR3 has 14 residues. Germline values: CDR1 KGHDR, CDR2 SFDVKD.